This entry lists 31 T cell receptor beta chains sequenced from one sample in a study of shared clonotypes between healthy human individuals. TCRdb keeps only in-frame clones here, not all; method: immunoSEQ multiplex PCR. The sample lists about 2.3 million clones, 85% to 95% occurring once. Sample: naive CD4+ T cells from PBMCs. Sample subset: CD45RA+ positively selected. Every receptor here comes from a man between 18 and 35 years old in good health. Some clones in this sample may be carry-over from other donors' samples.

The CDR3 spells CASSVDRGQYF. The CDR3 nucleotides read TGTGCCAGCAGCGTTGACAGGGGGCAGTATTTT. V usage is TRBV7-2 and J usage is TRBJ2-3, with 8 bases matching TRBD1. The CDR3 is 11 amino acids. V was clipped by 5 bases and J by 11 bases; unmatched bases: 3. Per the germline V gene, CDR1 is SGHTA and CDR2 is FQGNSA.

Only one count was recorded for this clone. This sample includes further DNA sequences coding for the same CDR3. The chain recombines TRBV5-1 with TRBJ2-5; D is ambiguous. CDR1 and CDR2 from the germline V gene are SGHRS and YFSETQ. The CDR3 is made up of 13 amino acids. V lost 0 bases, J lost 2 bases, and 5 bases lay in between. CDR3 DNA sequence: TGCGCCAGCAGCTTGGCAATACAAGAGACCCAGTACTTC. Its protein is CASSLAIQETQYF.

The chain joins TRBV19 to TRBJ1-5; D not resolved. The CDR3 length is 17 residues. Germline CDR1 reads LNHDA; CDR2 reads SQIVND (reference sequence). The germline V and J ends were trimmed by 5 bases and 0 bases, with 17 bases remaining between them. CDR3 nucleotides: TGTGCCAGTAGTCCCCACTCCACCCAGAATAGCAATCAGCCCCAGCATTTT. This gives the protein CASSPHSTQNSNQPQHF.

V is TRBV5-1 and J is TRBJ2-6; 7 nucleotides align to TRBD1. V dropped 4 bases and J dropped 1; count of bases not matched to a gene: 17. CDR1 SGHRS and CDR2 YFSETQ come from the germline V gene. The CDR3 consists of 20 residues. In nucleotides, the CDR3 is TGCGCCAGCAGCCGGACAGGACCCGATCACCCGGCGTCTGGGGCCAACGTCCTGACTTTC. As protein: CASSRTGPDHPASGANVLTF.

The V call is TRBV5-1, the J call TRBJ1-1, with D unclear. There are 14 residues in the CDR3. Germline CDR1 reads SGHRS; CDR2 reads YFSETQ. V shed 0 bases and J shed 7 bases, with 13 bases lying between them. The CDR3 region is CASSLVFMGDEAFF. CDR3 DNA sequence: TGCGCCAGCAGCTTGGTGTTTATGGGAGATGAAGCTTTCTTT.

V is TRBV2 and J is TRBJ2-2; possible D gene TRBD1, 5 bases. The germline CDR1 and CDR2 sequences are SNHLY and FYNNEI. CDR3 length: 16 amino acids. V was cut by 6 bases and J by 3 bases, with 17 bases left in between. The CDR3 DNA sequence: TGTGCCAGCAGGGGGCCCCTAGGTCGAGACACCGGGGAGCTGTTTTTT. Protein sequence: CASRGPLGRDTGELFF.

The chain carries TRBV5-1 and TRBJ1-2; perhaps TRBD1 as D (6 bases). Per the germline V gene, CDR1 is SGHRS and CDR2 is YFSETQ. Trimming removed 4 bases at V and 5 bases at J, with 9 bases between. This CDR3 is built from 12 residues. The CDR3 bases are TGCGCCAGCAGCCAAAGGGGGTATGGCTACACCTTC. Residues: CASSQRGYGYTF.

This clone has just one count. The rearrangement joins TRBV5-1 to TRBJ2-1, with 8 bases matching TRBD2. Unmatched junction bases numbered 8, after V lost 3 bases and J lost 6 bases. Germline-derived CDR1 and CDR2 are SGHRS and YFSETQ. This CDR3 has 15 residues. The CDR3 region has the DNA TGCGCCAGCAGCTCCACTAGCGGAACAACCAATGAGCAGTTCTTC. Amino acid sequence: CASSSTSGTTNEQFF.

The rearrangement uses TRBV6-5 and TRBJ1-1; D possibly corresponds to TRBD1 (5 bases). In germline, CDR1 is MNHEY, CDR2 SVGAGI. Trimming shortened V by 1 base and J by 5 bases, and 14 bases separated the two germline ends. The CDR3 has 15 residues. The CDR3 nucleotides read TGTGCCAGCAGTTACTGGGGCCCCACGGGGACTGAAGCTTTCTTT. It is translated as CASSYWGPTGTEAFF.

V gene TRBV30 combines with J gene TRBJ1-5; 12 nucleotides align to TRBD1. The CDR3 consists of 15 residues. The germline V gene encodes CDR1 GTSNPN and CDR2 SVGIG (reference sequence). The V and J ends lost 5 bases and 5 bases, in that order; junction bases with no gene match: 7. The CDR3 loop is CAWGTGTGGYQPQHF. CDR3 nucleotide sequence: TGTGCCTGGGGGACCGGGACAGGGGGCTATCAGCCCCAGCATTTT.

This clone appeared a single time. This sample also contains other DNA sequences that code for the same CDR3. The chain employs TRBV5-1 and TRBJ1-2; D unresolved. Germline V lookup: CDR1 SGHRS, CDR2 YFSETQ. Trimming removed 5 bases from V and 5 bases from J, with 13 bases in between. The length of the CDR3 is 13 residues. CDR3 in amino acids: CASSLGRLYGYTF. CDR3 coding DNA: TGCGCCAGCAGTCTGGGCAGGCTTTATGGCTACACCTTC.

The chain employs TRBV7-9 and TRBJ1-4, with no clear D. The CDR3 sequence is 14 residues long. V was clipped by 5 bases and J by 0 bases, with 7 bases between them. Looked up from germline, CDR1 is SEHNR and CDR2 is FQNEAQ (reference sequence). CDR3 loop: CASSPAATNEKLFF. The CDR3 DNA sequence: TGTGCCAGCAGCCCGGCAGCAACTAATGAAAAACTGTTTTTT.

This rearrangement joins TRBV2 to TRBJ2-2; D is unclear. Germline values: CDR1 SNHLY, CDR2 FYNNEI. The CDR3 has 16 amino acids. Trimming pared 4 bases from V and 6 bases from J, leaving 18 bases between. CDR3 residues: CASSATGPHISGELFF. CDR3 nucleotides: TGTGCCAGCAGTGCAACCGGGCCCCACATCTCCGGGGAGCTGTTTTTT.

The V call is TRBV29-1, the J call TRBJ1-2, with a tentative D call TRBD1 (5 bases). This CDR3 contains 12 residues. Germline CDR1 and CDR2: SQVTM and ANQGSEA. Trimming cost V 8 bases and J 8 bases, with 18 bases left between them. Here the CDR3 reads CSTSGAGGGYTF. The CDR3 nucleotides are TGCAGCACGAGCGGGGCGGGAGGCGGCTACACCTTC.

This chain connects TRBV28 to TRBJ1-4, with D perhaps TRBD1 (5 bases). CDR3 length equals 17 residues. Germline assignment: CDR1 MDHEN and CDR2 SYDVKM. The V end lost 2 bases, the J end lost 8 bases, and 21 bases lay between the germline ends. The CDR3 loop is CASSLVAGGAQGEKLFF. The CDR3 nucleotides read TGTGCCAGCAGTTTAGTCGCGGGCGGAGCCCAGGGAGAAAAACTGTTTTTT.

J is TRBJ2-7 and V is TRBV6-4; TRBD1 matches at 8 bases. CDR3 length: 14 residues. Unmatched junction bases numbered 3, after V lost 5 bases and J lost 0 bases. CDR1 and CDR2 from the germline V gene are MRHNA and SNTAGT. The CDR3 loop is CASSPGQASYEQYF. For the CDR3, the DNA is TGTGCCAGCAGTCCGGGACAGGCCTCCTACGAGCAGTACTTC.

J is TRBJ2-3 and V is TRBV7-3; 9 bases are a match to TRBD2. Germline CDR1 and CDR2: SGHTA and FQGTGA. Germline trimming cut 5 bases from V and 6 bases from J; bases unmatched to any gene: 9. This CDR3 has 15 residues. The CDR3 reads CASSRASGVRDTQYF. The CDR3 DNA is TGTGCCAGCAGCCGCGCTAGCGGGGTGAGGGATACGCAGTATTTT.

The J gene is TRBJ1-2, the V gene TRBV5-4, with 8 bases that match TRBD1. The length of the CDR3 is 14 residues. Per the germline V gene, CDR1 is SGHNT and CDR2 is YYREEE (reference sequence). J lost 3 bases, V lost 3 bases, and 4 bases had no gene match. The CDR3 DNA reads as TGTGCCAGCAGCTCTGACAGGGGCGACTATGGCTACACCTTC. Residues: CASSSDRGDYGYTF.

The chain is built from TRBV5-1 and TRBJ1-2; a possible D gene is TRBD1 (6 bases). This CDR3 is built from 12 residues. Trimming took off 7 bases at V and 0 bases at J, with 7 bases between the two ends. The germline V gene encodes CDR1 SGHRS and CDR2 YFSETQ. CDR3 DNA: TGCGCCAGCGGGACACCTAACTATGGCTACACCTTC. Translation gives CASGTPNYGYTF.

The CDR3 region has the DNA TGCGCCAGCCGGGAACCGGGGCCAGATACGCAGTATTTT. Translated: CASREPGPDTQYF. The gene calls are TRBV5-1 and TRBJ2-3, with D perhaps assigned TRBD1 or TRBD2 (5 bases each). Germline lookup yields CDR1 SGHRS and CDR2 YFSETQ. The CDR3 has 13 residues. Trimming took off 7 bases at V and 4 bases at J, with 13 bases between the two ends.

V and J are TRBV7-2 and TRBJ1-1, with a weak D call TRBD1 (5 bases). The germline V gene encodes CDR1 SGHTA and CDR2 FQGNSA. Trimming stripped 4 bases from V and 2 bases from J, with 8 bases between. This CDR3 spans 13 amino acids. The CDR3 sequence: CASSWGGNTEAFF. CDR3 coding DNA: TGTGCCAGCAGCTGGGGGGGTAACACTGAAGCTTTCTTT.

This chain joins TRBV9 and TRBJ2-1; D not certain. The CDR3 is 14 amino acids. The V and J ends lost 0 bases and 3 bases respectively, with 7 bases between them. The V gene's germline CDR1 is SGDLS and CDR2 YYNGEE. CDR3 coding DNA: TGTGCCAGCAGCGTAGATATAGGCTACAATGAGCAGTTCTTC. It codes for CASSVDIGYNEQFF.

About this clone itself: In the same sample, other DNA sequences code for this CDR3. This sequence joins TRBV2 and TRBJ2-1, with D unresolved. Germline-derived CDR1 and CDR2 are SNHLY and FYNNEI. This CDR3 region has 11 residues. V dropped 8 bases and J dropped 4 bases, with 6 bases sitting between them. CDR3 DNA sequence: TGTGCCAGCGGGAAGTACAATGAGCAGTTCTTC. This encodes CASGKYNEQFF.

As for this clone: The sample carries other DNA sequences with the same CDR3. CDR3 DNA: TGCGCCAGCAGCTCGACAGGGCCCTCCTACGAGCAGTACTTC. Its translation is CASSSTGPSYEQYF. The chain uses TRBV5-1 and TRBJ2-7; 7 positions agree with TRBD1. Germline-derived CDR1 and CDR2 are SGHRS and YFSETQ. J lost 0 bases, V lost 3 bases, and 3 bases had no gene match. The CDR3 covers 14 residues.

V is TRBV7-3 and J is TRBJ2-7, with unresolved D. V was shortened by 4 bases and J by 4 bases, with 8 bases between the two germline ends. The length of the CDR3 is 12 residues. In germline, CDR1 is SGHTA, CDR2 FQGTGA. CDR3 residues: CASSSLGYEQYF. The CDR3 DNA sequence: TGTGCCAGCAGCTCCCTGGGGTACGAGCAGTACTTC.

This sequence joins TRBV10-3 and TRBJ2-3, with TRBD1 identical over 7 bases. This CDR3 spans 15 amino acids. CDR1 ENHRY and CDR2 SYGVKD come from the germline V gene. Losses at the gene ends were 7 bases for V and 5 bases for J; bases not matched to a gene: 12. In nucleotides, the CDR3 is TGTGCCATCACCCGAGAGGGGGCAGTGGGAGATACGCAGTATTTT. As protein: CAITREGAVGDTQYF.

The V call is TRBV27, the J call TRBJ2-2; D is uncertain. In germline, CDR1 is MNHEY, CDR2 SMNVEV (reference sequence). The CDR3 runs to 15 residues. Between the trimmed V and J ends, which lost 6 bases and 1 base, there was a span of 12 bases. The CDR3 bases are TGTGCCAGCAGCCAAGGACGGAAGAACACCGGGGAGCTGTTTTTT. Translation: CASSQGRKNTGELFF.

The chain joins TRBV28 to TRBJ2-1, with 9 bases fitting TRBD2. The CDR3 spans 16 residues. Per germline, CDR1 MDHEN and CDR2 SYDVKM. V lost 8 bases, J lost 6 bases, and 14 bases stayed unmatched. The CDR3 nucleotides read TGTGCCAGCCCTCCGGGGGGGCGGGAGGGCCGCAATGAGCAGTTCTTC. Protein: CASPPGGREGRNEQFF. Supplemented by reference TRBV28 and TRBJ2-1, the full variable domain reads DVKVTQSSRYLVKRTGEKVFLECVQDMDHENMFWYRQDPGLGLRLIYFSYDVKMKEKGDIPEGYSVSREKKERFSLILESASTNQTSMYLCASPPGGREGRNEQFFGPGTRLTVL.

V gene TRBV5-4 combines with J gene TRBJ2-5; TRBD2 is a possible D gene (6 bases). The CDR3 runs to 15 residues. Per the germline V gene, CDR1 is SGHNT and CDR2 is YYREEE (reference sequence). V gave up 4 bases and J gave up 1 base, with 14 bases separating them. The CDR3 DNA is TGTGCCAGCAGCATCTTAGGAGGGACCCAAGAGACCCAGTACTTC. Translation gives CASSILGGTQETQYF.

V is TRBV27 and J is TRBJ2-7; possibly TRBD2 for D (8 bases). The CDR3 length is 14 residues. Trimming removed 5 bases at V and 2 bases at J, with 13 bases between. The V gene's germline CDR1 is MNHEY and CDR2 SMNVEV (reference sequence). CDR3 coding DNA: TGTGCCAGCAGTCGGGAGGGGGCCACCTACGAGCAGTACTTC. It encodes CASSREGATYEQYF.

In regard to this clone: This sample includes further DNA sequences coding for the same CDR3. The J gene is TRBJ2-7, the V gene TRBV6-5; D might be TRBD1 or TRBD2, each matching 5 bases. Trimming stripped 0 bases from V and 3 bases from J, with 12 bases between. In germline, CDR1 is MNHEY, CDR2 SVGAGI. This CDR3 is 15 amino acids long. CDR3 region: CASSYSGRGLYEQYF. The DNA for the CDR3 is TGTGCCAGCAGTTACTCGGGACGAGGACTCTACGAGCAGTACTTC.